This TCR beta chain was found in a study of cytomegalovirus exposure and HLA in healthy donors. Germline-derived CDR1 and CDR2 are SGHTS and YDEGEE. V dropped 2 bases and J dropped 2; count of bases not matched to a gene: 8. The CDR3 spans 16 residues. The PCR ran on 60 Vbeta and 13 Jbeta primers. Data came from immunoSEQ multiplex PCR; TCRdb stores just in-frame clones and leaves some out. The sample contains about 160,000 clones, around 77% of which appear only once. The sequence came from a woman aged 40 to 50 in good health and CMV-seronegative. Sequencing used PBMCs. The chain is built from TRBV5-8 and TRBJ2-5, with TRBD2 matching 8 bases. The CDR3 nucleotides read TGTGCCAGCAGCTTAGGACTAGCTAAGCCTCAAGAGACCCAGTACTTC. This translates into CASSLGLAKPQETQYF.